This T cell receptor (beta chain) was observed in a study of blood T cell repertoires in COVID-19. About the study: Italy, Spain and the United States were the sources of the convalescent and acute COVID-19 samples.

Generated by immunoSEQ multiplex PCR, the TCRdb table keeps only in-frame clones and is missing some. The profile shows approximately 75,000 clones, 80% to 95% of them singletons. CDR1 and CDR2 from the germline V gene are SGHKS and YYEKEE (reference sequence). The CDR3 length is 14 residues. V dropped 4 bases and J dropped 7; count of bases not matched to a gene: 5. The J gene is TRBJ2-2, the V gene TRBV5-5, with 9 bases that match TRBD1. Sequences were obtained from peripheral blood. The source of this sequence is a human donor in a cohort sampled during active COVID-19. DNA for the CDR3: TGTGCCAGCAGCCAGGGACAGGGTCACGGGGAGCTGTTTTTT. Translating it yields CASSQGQGHGELFF.